The clone carrying this T cell receptor beta chain was detected many times. This sample was taken from a study of identical twins. CDR3 length equals 13 residues. J lost 4 bases, V lost 5 bases, and 2 bases had no gene match. MiXCR, run by TCRdb on the 5' RACE reads, gives a single entry per CDR3 protein. This table has some 300,000 distinct CDR3 sequences, more than 9% appearing once. These data were also reused for a study on yellow fever vaccine responses in identical twins.

Material: CD8+ T cells sorted from blood. The receptor comes from a woman younger than 35 in good health. The chain links TRBV12-3 or TRBV12-4 to TRBJ2-5; 9 nucleotides line up with TRBD2. CDR3 loop: CASSRGLAETQYF. The CDR3 DNA reads TGTGCCAGCAGTCGGGGACTAGCAGAGACCCAGTACTTC.